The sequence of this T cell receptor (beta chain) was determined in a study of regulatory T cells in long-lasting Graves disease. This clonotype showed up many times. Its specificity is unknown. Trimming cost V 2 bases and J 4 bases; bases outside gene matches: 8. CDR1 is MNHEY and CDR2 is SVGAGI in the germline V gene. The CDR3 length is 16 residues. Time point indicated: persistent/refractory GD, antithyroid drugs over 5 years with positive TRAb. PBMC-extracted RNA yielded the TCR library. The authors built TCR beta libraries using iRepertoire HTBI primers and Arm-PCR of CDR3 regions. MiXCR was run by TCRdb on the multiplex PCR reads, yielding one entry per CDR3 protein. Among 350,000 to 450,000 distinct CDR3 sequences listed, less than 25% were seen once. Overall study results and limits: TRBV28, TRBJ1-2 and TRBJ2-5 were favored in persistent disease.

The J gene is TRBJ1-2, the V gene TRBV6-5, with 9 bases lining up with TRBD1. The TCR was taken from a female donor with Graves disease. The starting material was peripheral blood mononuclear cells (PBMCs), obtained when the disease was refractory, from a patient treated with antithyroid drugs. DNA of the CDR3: TGTGCCAGCAGTTACGACAAGGACAGGGGAAGCTATGGCTACACCTTC. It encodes CASSYDKDRGSYGYTF.